A single T cell receptor beta chain is shown here with its context. The data derive from a study of lymphopenia after photon versus proton radiotherapy. Here immunoSEQ multiplex PCR was the method, and the copy in TCRdb shows in-frame clones only, minus some. The sample has 89,000 or so clones, around 88% seen once. The germline CDR1 and CDR2 sequences are SGHKS and YYEKEE (reference sequence). Trimming shortened V by 2 bases and J by 7 bases, and 16 bases separated the two germline ends. This CDR3 is 14 amino acids long. This clonotype was sampled from a man aged 55-75 years with pancreatic cancer. J is TRBJ2-7 and V is TRBV5-5; possible D gene TRBD1, 7 bases. The sequenced sample was peripheral blood, obtained from a patient treated with proton-based radiotherapy. This CDR3 reads CASSFTGVGGEQYF. The CDR3 DNA follows: TGTGCCAGCAGCTTTACAGGGGTCGGAGGGGAGCAGTACTTC. The entire variable domain, with the rest obtained from reference TRBV5-5 and TRBJ2-7, is as follows: DAGVTQSPTHLIKTRGQQVTLRCSPISGHKSVSWYQQVLGQGPQFIFQYYEKEERGRGNFPDRFSARQFPNYSSELNVNALLLGDSALYLCASSFTGVGGEQYFGPGTRLTVT.